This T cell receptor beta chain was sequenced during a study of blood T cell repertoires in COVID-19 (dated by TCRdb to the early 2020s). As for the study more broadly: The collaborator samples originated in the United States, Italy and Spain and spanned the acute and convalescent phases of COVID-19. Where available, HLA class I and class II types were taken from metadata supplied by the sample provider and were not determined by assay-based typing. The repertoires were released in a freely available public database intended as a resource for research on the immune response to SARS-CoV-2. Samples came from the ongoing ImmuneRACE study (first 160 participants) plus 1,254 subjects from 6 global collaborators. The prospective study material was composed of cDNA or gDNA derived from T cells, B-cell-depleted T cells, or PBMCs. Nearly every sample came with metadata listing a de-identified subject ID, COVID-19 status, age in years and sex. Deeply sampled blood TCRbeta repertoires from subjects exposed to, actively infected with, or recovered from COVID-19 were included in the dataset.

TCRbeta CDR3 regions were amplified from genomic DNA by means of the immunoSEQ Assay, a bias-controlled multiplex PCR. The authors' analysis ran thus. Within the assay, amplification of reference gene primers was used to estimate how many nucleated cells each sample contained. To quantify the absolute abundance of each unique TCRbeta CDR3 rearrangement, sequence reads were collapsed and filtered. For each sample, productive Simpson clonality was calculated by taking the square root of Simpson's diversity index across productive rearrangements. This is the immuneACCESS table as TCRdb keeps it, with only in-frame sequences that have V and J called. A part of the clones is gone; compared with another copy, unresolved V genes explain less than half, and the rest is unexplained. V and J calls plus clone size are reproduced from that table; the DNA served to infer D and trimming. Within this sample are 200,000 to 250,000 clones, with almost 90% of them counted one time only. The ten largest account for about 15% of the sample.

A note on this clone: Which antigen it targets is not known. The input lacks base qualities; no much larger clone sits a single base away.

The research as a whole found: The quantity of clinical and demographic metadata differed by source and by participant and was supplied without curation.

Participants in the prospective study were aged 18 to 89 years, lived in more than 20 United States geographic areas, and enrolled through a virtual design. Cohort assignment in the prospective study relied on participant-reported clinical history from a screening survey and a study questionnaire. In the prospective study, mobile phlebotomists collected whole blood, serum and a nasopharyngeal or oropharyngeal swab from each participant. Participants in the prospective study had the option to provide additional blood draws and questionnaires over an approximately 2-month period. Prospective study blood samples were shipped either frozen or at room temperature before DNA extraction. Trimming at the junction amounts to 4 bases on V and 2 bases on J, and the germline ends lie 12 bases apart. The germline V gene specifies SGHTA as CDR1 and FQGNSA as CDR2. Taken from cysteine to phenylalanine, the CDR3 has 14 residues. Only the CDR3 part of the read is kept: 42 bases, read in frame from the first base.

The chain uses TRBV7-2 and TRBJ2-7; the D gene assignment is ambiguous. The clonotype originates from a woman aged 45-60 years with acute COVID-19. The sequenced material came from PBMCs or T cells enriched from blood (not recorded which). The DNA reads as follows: TGTGCCAGCAGCTCCCTAAGTCTCACCTACGAGCAGTACTTC. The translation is CASSSLSLTYEQYF.